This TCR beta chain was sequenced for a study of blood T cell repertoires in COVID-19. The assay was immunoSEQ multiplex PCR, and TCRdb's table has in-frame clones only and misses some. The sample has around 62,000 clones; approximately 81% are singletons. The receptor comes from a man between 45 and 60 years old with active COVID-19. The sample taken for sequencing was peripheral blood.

The DNA of the CDR3 is TGTGCCAGCTCACCACCGGGACAGCCTAATGAAAAACTGTTTTTT. It specifies CASSPPGQPNEKLFF. The chain joins TRBV18 to TRBJ1-4; 7 bases line up with TRBD1. CDR1 and CDR2 from the germline V gene are KGHSH and LQKENI. V lost 0 bases and J lost 3; bases outside the gene matches: 1. CDR3 length: 15 residues.